Included here is one T cell receptor (beta chain) sequence, with context. What it recognizes is unknown. The protocol was immunoSEQ multiplex PCR, while the TCRdb copy is restricted to in-frame clones and leaves out a portion. The table lists 150,000 to 200,000 clones, more than 80% of them singletons. These data belong to a study of T cell responses to AZD1222 COVID-19 vaccine. Study-wide results and caveats: The study found vaccine-associated CD4 TCRs spanning spike, dominant at 160-218 and 743-854. Regions left unmutated in variants are reportedly the target of nearly half of spike-specific TCRs. The peak T cell response came first, and repertoires were sampled only after it. Seropositive at baseline were only five or six AZD1222 recipients.

Germline V gene data show CDR1 as SGHDT and CDR2 as YYEEEE. This CDR3 contains 15 residues. J lost 5 bases, V lost 0 bases, and 6 bases had no gene match. The specimen comprised peripheral blood, sampled 28 days after the second dose of the MenACWY control vaccine. The chain combines TRBV5-6 with TRBJ1-2; 8 bases fit TRBD1. The TCR comes from an adult who received the MenACWY meningococcal vaccine as a control. This chain's CDR3 is CASSLGGTGSYGYTF. The CDR3, as DNA: TGTGCCAGCAGCTTGGGTGGGACAGGATCGTATGGCTACACCTTC.